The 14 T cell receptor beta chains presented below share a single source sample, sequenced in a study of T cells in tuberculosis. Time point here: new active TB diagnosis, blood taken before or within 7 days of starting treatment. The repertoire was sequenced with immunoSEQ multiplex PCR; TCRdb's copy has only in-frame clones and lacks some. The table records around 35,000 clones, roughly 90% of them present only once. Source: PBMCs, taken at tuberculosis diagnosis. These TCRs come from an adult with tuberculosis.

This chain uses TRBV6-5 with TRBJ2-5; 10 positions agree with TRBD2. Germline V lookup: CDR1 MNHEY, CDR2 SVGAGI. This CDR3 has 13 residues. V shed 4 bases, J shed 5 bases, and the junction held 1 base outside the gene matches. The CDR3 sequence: CASSWGLAETQYF. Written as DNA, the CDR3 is TGTGCCAGCAGTTGGGGACTAGCGGAGACCCAGTACTTC.

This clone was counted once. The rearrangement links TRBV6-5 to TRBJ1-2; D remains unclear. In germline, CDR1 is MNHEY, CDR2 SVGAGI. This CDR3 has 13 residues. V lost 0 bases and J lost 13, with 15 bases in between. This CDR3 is CASSYSNPELITF. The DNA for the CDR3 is TGTGCCAGCAGTTACTCTAACCCTGAGTTAATCACCTTC.

CDR3 residues: CASSESGKETQYF. The CDR3 DNA reads as TGCGCCAGCAGTGAGTCCGGGAAAGAGACCCAGTACTTC. The genes are TRBV10-1 and TRBJ2-5, with D perhaps matching TRBD2 (5 bases). The V gene lost 0 bases and the J gene lost 3 bases, with 5 bases spanning the gap. CDR1 is WNHNN, CDR2 SYGVQD, per germline (reference sequence). This CDR3 has 13 residues.

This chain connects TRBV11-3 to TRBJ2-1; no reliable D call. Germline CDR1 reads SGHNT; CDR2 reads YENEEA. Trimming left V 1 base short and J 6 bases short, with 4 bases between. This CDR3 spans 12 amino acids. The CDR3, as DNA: TGTGCCAGCAGCTTAGGGGCCAATGAGCAGTTCTTC. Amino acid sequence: CASSLGANEQFF. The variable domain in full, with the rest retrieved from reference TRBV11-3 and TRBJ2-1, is EAGVVQSPRYKIIEKKQPVAFWCNPISGHNTLYWYLQNLGQGPELLIRYENEEAVDDSQLPKDRFSAERLKGVDSTLKIQPAELGDSAVYLCASSLGANEQFFGPGTRLTVL.

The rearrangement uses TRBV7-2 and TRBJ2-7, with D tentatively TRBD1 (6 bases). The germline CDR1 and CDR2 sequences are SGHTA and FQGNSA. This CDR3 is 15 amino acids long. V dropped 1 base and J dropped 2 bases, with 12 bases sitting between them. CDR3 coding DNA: TGTGCCAGCAGCTTAGGACCAGGGACACCCTACGAGCAGTACTTC. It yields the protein CASSLGPGTPYEQYF.

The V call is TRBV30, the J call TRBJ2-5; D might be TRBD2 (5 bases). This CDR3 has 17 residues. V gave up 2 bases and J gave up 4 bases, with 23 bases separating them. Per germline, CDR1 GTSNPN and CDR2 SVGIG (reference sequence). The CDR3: CAWSQTSGISRGETQYF. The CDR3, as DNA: TGTGCCTGGAGTCAAACCTCGGGGATTAGCAGAGGAGAGACCCAGTACTTC.

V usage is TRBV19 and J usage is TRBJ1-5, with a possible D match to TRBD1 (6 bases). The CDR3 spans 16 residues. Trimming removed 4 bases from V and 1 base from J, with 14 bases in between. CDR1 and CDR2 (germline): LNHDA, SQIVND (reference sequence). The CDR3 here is CASSTRPGQSNQPQHF. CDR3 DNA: TGTGCCAGTAGTACCCGGCCGGGACAAAGCAATCAGCCCCAGCATTTT.

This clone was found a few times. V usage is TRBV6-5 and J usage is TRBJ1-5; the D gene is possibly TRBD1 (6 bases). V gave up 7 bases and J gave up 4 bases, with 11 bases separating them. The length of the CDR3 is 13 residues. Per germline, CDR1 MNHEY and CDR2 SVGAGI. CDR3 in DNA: TGTGCCAGCACTGGTGGGACAAATCAGCCCCAGCATTTT. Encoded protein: CASTGGTNQPQHF.

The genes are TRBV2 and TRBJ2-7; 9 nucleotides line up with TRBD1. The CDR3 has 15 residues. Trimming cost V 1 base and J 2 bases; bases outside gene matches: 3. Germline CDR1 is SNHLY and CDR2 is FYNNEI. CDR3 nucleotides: TGTGCCAGCAGTGAAGAGGGACAGGGTCCCTACGAGCAGTACGTC. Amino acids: CASSEEGQGPYEQYV.

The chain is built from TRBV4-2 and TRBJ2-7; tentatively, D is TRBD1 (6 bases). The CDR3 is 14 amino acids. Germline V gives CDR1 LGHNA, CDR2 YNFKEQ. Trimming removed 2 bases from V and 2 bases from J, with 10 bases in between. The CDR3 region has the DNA TGTGCCAGCAGCCAACCGGGACAAACCTACGAGCAGTACTTC. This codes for CASSQPGQTYEQYF.

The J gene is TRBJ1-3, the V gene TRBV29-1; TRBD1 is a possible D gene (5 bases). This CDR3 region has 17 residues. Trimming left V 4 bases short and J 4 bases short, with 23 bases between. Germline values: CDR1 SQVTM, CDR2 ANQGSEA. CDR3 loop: CSVGRGSNRHRGNTIYF. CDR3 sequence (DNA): TGCAGCGTTGGTAGGGGATCGAACCGACATAGGGGAAACACCATATATTTT.

The CDR3 nucleotides are TGCAGCGTGCCGGACAGACTTAACTATGGCTACACCTTC. Amino acid sequence: CSVPDRLNYGYTF. This sequence joins TRBV29-1 and TRBJ1-2; D possibly corresponds to TRBD1 (6 bases). Germline-derived CDR1 and CDR2 are SQVTM and ANQGSEA. V was pared by 6 bases and J by 1 base, with 12 bases between. The CDR3 is 13 residues long.

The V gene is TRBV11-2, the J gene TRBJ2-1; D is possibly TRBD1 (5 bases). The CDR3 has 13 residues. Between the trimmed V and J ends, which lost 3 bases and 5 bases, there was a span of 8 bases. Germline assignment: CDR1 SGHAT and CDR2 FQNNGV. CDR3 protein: CASSLNRNNEQFF. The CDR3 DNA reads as TGTGCCAGCAGCTTGAACAGGAACAATGAGCAGTTCTTC.

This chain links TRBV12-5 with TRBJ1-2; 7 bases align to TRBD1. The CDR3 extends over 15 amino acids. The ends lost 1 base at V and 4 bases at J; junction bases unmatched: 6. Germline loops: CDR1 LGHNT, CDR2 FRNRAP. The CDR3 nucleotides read TGTGCTAGTGGTTTGGGACGACAGGGCTCCTATGGCTACACCTTC. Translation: CASGLGRQGSYGYTF.